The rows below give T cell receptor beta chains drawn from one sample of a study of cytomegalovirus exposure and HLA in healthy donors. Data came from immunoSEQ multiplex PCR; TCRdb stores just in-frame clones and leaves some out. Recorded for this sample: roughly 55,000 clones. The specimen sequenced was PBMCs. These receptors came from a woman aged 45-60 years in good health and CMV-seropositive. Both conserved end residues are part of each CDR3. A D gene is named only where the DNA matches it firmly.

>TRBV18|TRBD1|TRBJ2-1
CASSGTGDYNEQFF
TGTGCCAGCTCAGGGACAGGGGACTACAATGAGCAGTTCTTC
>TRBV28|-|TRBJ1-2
CASTQTTNYGYTF
TGTGCCAGCACTCAAACAACTAACTATGGCTACACCTTC
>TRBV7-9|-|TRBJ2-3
CASSPSGLDTQYF
TGTGCCAGCAGCCCCTCGGGGTTGGATACGCAGTATTTT
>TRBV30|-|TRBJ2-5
CAWNLAGETQYF
TGTGCCTGGAACCTAGCTGGAGAGACCCAGTACTTC
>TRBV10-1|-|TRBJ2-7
CASSDPEGYEQYF
TGCGCCAGCAGTGACCCGGAGGGCTACGAGCAGTACTTC
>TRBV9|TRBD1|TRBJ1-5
CASSVGDSDQPQHF
TGTGCCAGCAGCGTAGGGGACAGCGATCAGCCCCAGCATTTT
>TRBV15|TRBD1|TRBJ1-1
CATSGGQGAIVSGEAFF
TGTGCCACCAGCGGGGGACAGGGGGCAATCGTGTCCGGTGAAGCTTTCTTT
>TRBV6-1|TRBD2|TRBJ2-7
CASSPAGRYEQYF
TGTGCCAGCAGTCCAGCGGGAAGGTACGAGCAGTACTTC
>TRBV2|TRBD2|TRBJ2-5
CASSGEGVRQETQYF
TGTGCCAGCAGTGGGGAGGGTGTCAGGCAAGAGACCCAGTACTTC
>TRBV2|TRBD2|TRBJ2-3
CASRGQLADRTDTQYF
TGTGCCAGCAGGGGCCAACTAGCGGACCGCACAGATACGCAGTATTTT
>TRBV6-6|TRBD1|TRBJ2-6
CASSYNRGPGANVLTF
TGTGCCAGCAGTTACAACAGGGGGCCTGGGGCCAACGTCCTGACTTTC
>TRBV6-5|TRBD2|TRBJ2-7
CASSYSETSGSHEQYF
TGTGCCAGCAGTTACTCGGAGACTAGCGGGAGTCACGAGCAGTACTTC
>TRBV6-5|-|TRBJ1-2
CASSRDTTSYGYTF
TGTGCCAGCAGCCGGGACACTACCTCCTATGGCTACACCTTC
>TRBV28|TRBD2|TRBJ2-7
CASRDVASGSGDEQYF
TGTGCCAGCAGGGATGTGGCTAGCGGGAGTGGGGACGAGCAGTACTTC
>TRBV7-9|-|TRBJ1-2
CASSLELGAGYGYTF
TGTGCCAGCAGCTTAGAGCTAGGAGCAGGGTATGGCTACACCTTC
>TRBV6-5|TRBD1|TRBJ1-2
CASSSRQGAGYGYTF
TGTGCCAGCAGTTCAAGACAGGGGGCAGGGTATGGCTACACCTTC
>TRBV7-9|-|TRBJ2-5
CASSFIGAVGETQYF
TGTGCCAGCAGCTTTATAGGGGCAGTGGGAGAGACCCAGTACTTC
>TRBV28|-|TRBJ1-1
CASSLLTGKGAFF
TGTGCCAGCAGTCTTCTTACAGGGAAGGGAGCTTTCTTT
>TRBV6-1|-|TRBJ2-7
CASSPTGLYEQYF
TGTGCCAGCAGCCCCACAGGGCTTTACGAGCAGTACTTC
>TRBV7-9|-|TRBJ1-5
CASSPDGGLSNQPQHF
TGTGCCAGCAGCCCAGACGGGGGACTCAGCAATCAGCCCCAGCATTTT
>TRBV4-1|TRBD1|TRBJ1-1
CASSQGAGGHTEAFF
TGCGCCAGCAGCCAAGGGGCAGGGGGCCACACTGAAGCTTTCTTT
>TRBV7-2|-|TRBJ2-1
CASSLAGHSINNEQFF
TGTGCCAGCAGCCTCGCAGGACATAGTATAAACAATGAGCAGTTCTTC
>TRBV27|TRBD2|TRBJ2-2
CASSLLTSGSPGELFF
TGTGCCAGCAGTTTATTGACTAGCGGGAGTCCCGGGGAGCTGTTTTTT
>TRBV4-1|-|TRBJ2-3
CASSPRAGGITDTQYF
TGCGCCAGCAGCCCCCGGGCAGGGGGGATCACAGATACGCAGTATTTT
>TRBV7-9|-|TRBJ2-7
CASSPPRTYYEQYF
TGTGCCAGCAGCCCCCCGAGGACATATTACGAGCAGTACTTC
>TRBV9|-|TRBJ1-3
CASSVEVDTRGNTIYF
TGTGCCAGCAGCGTAGAGGTGGACACGAGGGGAAACACCATATATTTT
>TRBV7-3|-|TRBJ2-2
CASSQETNTGELFF
TGTGCCAGCAGCCAAGAAACAAACACCGGGGAGCTGTTTTTT
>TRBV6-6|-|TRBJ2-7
CASSYDQGVTYEQYF
TGTGCCAGCAGTTACGACCAAGGGGTCACATACGAGCAGTACTTC
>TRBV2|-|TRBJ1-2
CASSPTVYGGYTF
TGTGCCAGCAGTCCGACAGTCTATGGTGGCTACACCTTC
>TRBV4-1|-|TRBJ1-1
CASRSLAEAFF
TGCGCCAGCAGATCCCTTGCTGAAGCTTTCTTT
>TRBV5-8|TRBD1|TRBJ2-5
CASSLGQPGGETQYF
TGTGCCAGCAGCTTGGGGCAACCAGGGGGAGAGACCCAGTACTTC
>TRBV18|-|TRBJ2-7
CASSPGDRKNSYEQYF
TGTGCCAGCTCACCGGGCGACAGAAAGAACTCCTACGAGCAGTACTTC
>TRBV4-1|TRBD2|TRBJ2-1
CASSQARGGGHNEQFF
TGCGCCAGCAGCCAAGCTCGGGGCGGGGGGCACAATGAGCAGTTCTTC
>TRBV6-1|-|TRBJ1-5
CASSKDDSGNQPQHF
TGTGCCAGCTCAAAAGACGACAGTGGCAATCAGCCCCAGCATTTT
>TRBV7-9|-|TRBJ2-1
CASSLWGARSDEQFF
TGTGCCAGCAGCTTGTGGGGAGCCCGGAGCGATGAGCAGTTCTTC